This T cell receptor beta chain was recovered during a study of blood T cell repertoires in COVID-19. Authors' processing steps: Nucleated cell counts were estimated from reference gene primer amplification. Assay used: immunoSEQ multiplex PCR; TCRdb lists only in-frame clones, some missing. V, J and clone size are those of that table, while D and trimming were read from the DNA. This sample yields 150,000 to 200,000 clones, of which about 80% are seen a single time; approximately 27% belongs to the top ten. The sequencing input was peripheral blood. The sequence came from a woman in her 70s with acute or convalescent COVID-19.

This CDR3 reads CASTLGVSGKTYEQYF. The CDR3 nucleotides are TGTGCCAGCACCTTGGGCGTTAGCGGGAAGACCTACGAGCAGTACTTC. This chain connects TRBV2 to TRBJ2-7; 8 bases align to TRBD2. Losses at the gene ends were 7 bases for V and 2 bases for J; bases not matched to a gene: 13. The CDR3 runs 16 residues. Per the germline V gene, CDR1 is SNHLY and CDR2 is FYNNEI. The variable domain in full, with the rest retrieved from reference TRBV2 and TRBJ2-7, is EPEVTQTPSHQVTQMGQEVILRCVPISNHLYFYWYRQILGQKVEFLVSFYNNEISEKSEIFDDQFSVERPDGSNFTLKIRSTKLEDSAMYFCASTLGVSGKTYEQYFGPGTRLTVT.